Following are 11 T cell receptor beta chains from one sample sequenced in a study of spatial heterogeneity in lung cancer. Stated time point: sample taken at primary tumor resection. From tumor, nontumor lung or frozen PBMC, whole RNA was taken unsorted for sequencing. TCRdb re-analysed the 5' RACE reads in MiXCR, keeping a single row per CDR3 protein. The sample holds around 30,000 distinct CDR3 sequences, 7.5% to 9.5% seen once. Sequencing used PBMCs, obtained at surgery. These receptors all come from a female donor with early-stage non-small cell lung cancer.

V usage is TRBV27 and J usage is TRBJ2-3, with D hard to call. The V gene lost 8 bases and the J gene lost 0 bases, with 12 bases spanning the gap. This CDR3 spans 14 amino acids. CDR1 MNHEY and CDR2 SMNVEV come from the germline V gene (reference sequence). DNA for the CDR3: TGTGCCAGCCGAAGGGCGCCTAGCACAGATACGCAGTATTTT. As protein: CASRRAPSTDTQYF.

CDR3 sequence reads: CAWSGSRQDLIYGYTF. The CDR3 nucleotides read TGTGCCTGGAGTGGGTCTAGACAGGACTTGATCTATGGCTACACCTTC. V usage is TRBV30 and J usage is TRBJ1-2; TRBD1 is a possible D gene (6 bases). Germline V gene sequence: CDR1 GTSNPN, CDR2 SVGIG (reference sequence). The CDR3 totals 16 residues. The V end lost 1 base, the J end lost 4 bases, and 19 bases lay between the germline ends.

In its sample, this clonotype was seen many times. This CDR3 reads CATREGRGTEAFF. The CDR3 DNA reads TGTGCCACCCGAGAGGGTCGAGGCACTGAAGCTTTCTTT. The J gene is TRBJ1-1, the V gene TRBV10-3, with D uncertain. Germline loops: CDR1 ENHRY, CDR2 SYGVKD. Trimming cost V 10 bases and J 4 bases, with 16 bases left between them. The CDR3 spans 13 residues.

The J gene is TRBJ2-1, the V gene TRBV29-1, with 8 bases identical to TRBD2. The trim removed 1 base at V and 6 bases at J, leaving 8 bases unmatched. Looked up from germline, CDR1 is SQVTM and CDR2 is ANQGSEA. The CDR3 covers 15 residues. DNA for the CDR3: TGCAGCGTTGAAGTGGTTAGCGGGATAGCCAATGAGCAGTTCTTC. Amino acids: CSVEVVSGIANEQFF.

This clonotype was seen ten or more times. V and J are TRBV12-3 or TRBV12-4 and TRBJ2-7; D not resolved. The CDR3 runs 15 residues. V gave up 3 bases and J gave up 3 bases, with 15 bases separating them. The CDR3 bases are TGTGCCAGCAGTTTTCGGTGGACGATAAACTACGAGCAGTACGTC. Amino acid sequence: CASSFRWTINYEQYV.

In this sample, this clonotype turned up a few times. V usage is TRBV7-2 and J usage is TRBJ2-1; no reliable D call. From germline, CDR1 is SGHTA and CDR2 FQGNSA. The V end was cut by 3 bases, the J end by 8 bases, with 14 bases between. The CDR3 sequence is 14 residues long. CDR3 residues: CASSLVDGRDEQFF. CDR3 DNA sequence: TGTGCCAGCAGCTTGGTGGACGGTCGAGATGAGCAGTTCTTC.

The genes are TRBV28 and TRBJ2-3; 10 bases fit TRBD2. J was trimmed by 3 bases and V by 3 bases; bases with no gene match: 0. The CDR3 has 14 amino acids. The germline CDR1 and CDR2 sequences are MDHEN and SYDVKM. CDR3 nucleotide sequence: TGTGCCAGCAGTTTGGGACTAGCGACAGATACGCAGTATTTT. Translating gives CASSLGLATDTQYF.

This clonotype appeared many times. The chain links TRBV11-3 to TRBJ2-3; D may be TRBD2 (6 bases). V shed 2 bases and J shed 1 base, with 13 bases lying between them. Germline V gene sequence: CDR1 SGHNT, CDR2 YENEEA. The CDR3 covers 16 residues. The CDR3 protein is CASSLWRGWGTDTQYF. The CDR3 DNA is TGTGCCAGCAGCTTATGGCGGGGCTGGGGCACAGATACGCAGTATTTT.

This clonotype occurred once. A much bigger clone sits one base away, suggesting this may be a read error. The J gene is TRBJ2-3, the V gene TRBV10-2, with no clear D. CDR1 and CDR2 from the germline V gene are WSHSY and SAAADI. CDR3 length: 13 residues. The CDR3 loop reads CASSEVLADTQNF. The CDR3 region has the DNA TGCGCCAGCAGTGAGGTACTCGCAGATACGCAGAATTTT.

The chain is built from TRBV6-1 and TRBJ2-7; 8 nucleotides align to TRBD2. J was trimmed by 2 bases and V by 9 bases; bases with no gene match: 6. Germline V lookup: CDR1 MNHNS, CDR2 SASEGT. The length of the CDR3 is 13 residues. The CDR3 loop is CASEREWPYEQYV. DNA for the CDR3: TGTGCCAGTGAGCGGGAGTGGCCCTACGAGCAGTACGTC.

The gene calls are TRBV12-3 or TRBV12-4 and TRBJ1-1; tentative D call: TRBD1 (6 bases). Deletions cut 4 bases from V and 5 bases from J, with 23 bases between. The CDR3 consists of 17 residues. The CDR3 DNA is TGTGCCAGCAGTTGGTGGGCCCGCAGGGGAATTTGGACTGAAGCTTTCTTT. This sequence encodes CASSWWARRGIWTEAFF.